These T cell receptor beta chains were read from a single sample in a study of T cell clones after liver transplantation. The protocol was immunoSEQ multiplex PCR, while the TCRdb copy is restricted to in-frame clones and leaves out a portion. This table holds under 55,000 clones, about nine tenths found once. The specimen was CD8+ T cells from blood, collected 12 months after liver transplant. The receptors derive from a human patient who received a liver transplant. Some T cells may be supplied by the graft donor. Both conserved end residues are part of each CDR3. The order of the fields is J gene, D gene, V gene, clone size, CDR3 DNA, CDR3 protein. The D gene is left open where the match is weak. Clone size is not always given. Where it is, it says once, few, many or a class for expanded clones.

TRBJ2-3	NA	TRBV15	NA	TGTGCCACCAGCAGACGTCCTAGCCCTTACACAGATACGCAGTATTTT	CATSRRPSPYTDTQYF
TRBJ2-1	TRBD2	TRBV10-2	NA	TGCGCCAGCAGTGGGGGACTAGCGAAGTTCTTC	CASSGGLAKFF
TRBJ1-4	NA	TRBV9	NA	TGTGCCAGCAGCCCCCGGGATAGAGTTGCAACTAATGAAAAACTGTTTTTT	CASSPRDRVATNEKLFF
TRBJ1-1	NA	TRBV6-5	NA	TGTGCCAGCACCTACAGAAGAGGGGGTGTGACTGAAGCTTTCTTT	CASTYRRGGVTEAFF
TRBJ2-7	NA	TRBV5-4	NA	TGTGCCAGCAGTATTAGCTCCAGCTCCTACGAGCAGTACTTC	CASSISSSSYEQYF
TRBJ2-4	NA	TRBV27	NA	TGTGCCAGCAGTCCTCCTGCTAGCGGAGGGGGACAGAATCAGTACTTC	CASSPPASGGGQNQYF
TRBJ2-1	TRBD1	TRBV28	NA	TGTGCCAGCAGTCCCCGACAGGGATATGAGCAGTTCTTC	CASSPRQGYEQFF
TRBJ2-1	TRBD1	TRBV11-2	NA	TGTGCCAGCAGCTTTCCTCGACAGGGGGCGGACTACAATGAGCAGTTCTTC	CASSFPRQGADYNEQFF
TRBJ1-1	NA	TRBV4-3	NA	TGCGCCAGCAGCCAAGATGAAACGCGGCCTGATGGGAAAAAAGCTTTCTTT	CASSQDETRPDGKKAFF
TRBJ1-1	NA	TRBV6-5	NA	TGTGCCAGCAGTTATAGGGGTATGAACACTGAAGCTTTCTTT	CASSYRGMNTEAFF
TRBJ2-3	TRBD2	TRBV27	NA	TGTGCCACCACGGGAGGCGGCACAGATACGCAGTATTTT	CATTGGGTDTQYF
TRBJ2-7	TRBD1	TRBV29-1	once	TGCAGCGTTGAAGTGGCAGGACAGGCCCAACCCTACGAGCAGTACTTC	CSVEVAGQAQPYEQYF
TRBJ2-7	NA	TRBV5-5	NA	TGTGCCAGCAGCGCGGGACGTACGGCCTACGAGCAGTACTTC	CASSAGRTAYEQYF
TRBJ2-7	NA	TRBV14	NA	TGTGCCAGCAGCCAAGGGATTTGGGGCGAGCAGTACTTC	CASSQGIWGEQYF
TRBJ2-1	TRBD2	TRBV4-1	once	TGCGCCAGCAGCCTGCGGGAGGGCGGTTGGAATGAGCAGTTCTTC	CASSLREGGWNEQFF
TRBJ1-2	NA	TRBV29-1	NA	TGCAGCGTTGAGACACAATACTATGGCTACACCTTC	CSVETQYYGYTF
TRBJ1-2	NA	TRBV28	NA	TGTGCCAGCAGTTTACCAGGGTCCTATGGCTACACCTTC	CASSLPGSYGYTF
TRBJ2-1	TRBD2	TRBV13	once	TGTGCCAGCAGCCCCGGGGGGACCTACAATGAGCAGTTCTTC	CASSPGGTYNEQFF
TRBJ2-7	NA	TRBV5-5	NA	TGTGCCAGCAATGCCCTCCTAATAGGCTACGAGCAGTACTTC	CASNALLIGYEQYF
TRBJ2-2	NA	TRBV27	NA	TGTGCCAGCAGTCCTAGCACCGGGGAGCTGTTTTTT	CASSPSTGELFF
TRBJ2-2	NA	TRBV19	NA	TGTGCCAGTAGTATGAGCCCCGGGGAGCTGTTTTTT	CASSMSPGELFF
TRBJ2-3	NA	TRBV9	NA	TGTGCCAGCAGCCCCAGGGTAAGGCCGACTAGCACAGATACGCAGTATTTT	CASSPRVRPTSTDTQYF
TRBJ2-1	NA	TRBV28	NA	TGTGCCAGCAGTTGGCGATTGGGGGCTGTCAATGAGCAGTTCTTC	CASSWRLGAVNEQFF
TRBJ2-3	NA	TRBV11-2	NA	TGTGCCAGCAGCTTAGTCTTTAGTGGGACAGATACGCAGTATTTT	CASSLVFSGTDTQYF
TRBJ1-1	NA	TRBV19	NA	TGTGCCAGTAGCCCCGGGACACCCACCGGAGCTTTCTTT	CASSPGTPTGAFF
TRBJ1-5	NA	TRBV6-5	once	TGTGCCAGCAGTTACTCGCTCCTGGGGGGTCAGCCCCAGCATTTT	CASSYSLLGGQPQHF
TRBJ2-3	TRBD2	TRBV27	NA	TGTGCCAGCAGTTTAGAACCTAGCGGGAGTGCAGATACGCAGTATTTT	CASSLEPSGSADTQYF
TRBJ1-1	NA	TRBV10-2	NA	TGCGCCAGCAGTCCTAGGGGGAGCACTGAAGCTTTCTTT	CASSPRGSTEAFF
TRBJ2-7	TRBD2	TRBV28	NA	TGTGCCAGCAGCCGGGGACTAGCGGGGGCCTACGAGCAGTACTTC	CASSRGLAGAYEQYF
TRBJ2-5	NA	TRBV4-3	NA	TGCGCCAGCAGCCAATCTGACAGCCGAATGGAGACCCAGTACTTC	CASSQSDSRMETQYF
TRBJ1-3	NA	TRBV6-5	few	TGTGCCAGCAGTCCCTCGGGAAACACCATATATTTT	CASSPSGNTIYF
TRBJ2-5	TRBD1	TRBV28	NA	TGTGCCAGCAGTGCGCCAAGGACAGGGGAGGAGACCCAGTACTTC	CASSAPRTGEETQYF
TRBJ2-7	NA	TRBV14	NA	TGTGCCAGCAGTCCCTCCGATTTAGAGCAGTACTTC	CASSPSDLEQYF
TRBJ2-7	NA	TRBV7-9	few	TGTGCCAGCGAGAGCGTATACGAGCAGTACTTC	CASESVYEQYF
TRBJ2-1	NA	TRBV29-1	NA	TGCAGCGCCATCCGTCTGGGAAATGAGCAGTTCTTC	CSAIRLGNEQFF
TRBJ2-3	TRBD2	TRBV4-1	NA	TGCGCCAGCAGCCAACAGCGGGGGGACACAGATACGCAGTATTTT	CASSQQRGDTDTQYF
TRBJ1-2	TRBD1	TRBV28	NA	TGTGCCAGCAGCCGGACAGGGGATGCCTACTATGGCTACACCTTC	CASSRTGDAYYGYTF
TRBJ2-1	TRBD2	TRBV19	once	TGTGCCAGTAGTATACTGGCGGGGGGGGATCAGTTCTTC	CASSILAGGDQFF
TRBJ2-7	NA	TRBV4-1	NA	TGCGCCAGCAGCCAAGATCGGGGGGCGGGGGAGCAGTACTTC	CASSQDRGAGEQYF
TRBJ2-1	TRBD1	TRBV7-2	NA	TGTGCCAGCAGCTTCTTTACCGGGACAGGGTATGAGCAGTTCTTC	CASSFFTGTGYEQFF
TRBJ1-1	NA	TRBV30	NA	TGTGCCCTGAGGGGCATGAACACTGAAGCTTTCTTT	CALRGMNTEAFF
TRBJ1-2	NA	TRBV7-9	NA	TGTGCCAGCAGTTCCCACAGGGAGGACTATGGCTACACCTTC	CASSSHREDYGYTF
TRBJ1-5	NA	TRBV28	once	TGTGCCAGCAGTTCGTTACAGGGAACCCAGCCCCAGCATTTT	CASSSLQGTQPQHF
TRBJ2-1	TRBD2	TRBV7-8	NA	TGTGCCAGCAGCCCCGGACTAGCGGGAGCCCCGAGCTCCTACAATGAGCAGTTCTTC	CASSPGLAGAPSSYNEQFF
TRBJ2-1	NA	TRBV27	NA	TGTGCCAGCACTCCCTCAAAGGGCGCTAGCTCCTACAATGAGCAGTTCTTC	CASTPSKGASSYNEQFF
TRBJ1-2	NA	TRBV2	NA	TGTGCCAGCAGTGAAGAAGAGCATGGCTACACCTTC	CASSEEEHGYTF
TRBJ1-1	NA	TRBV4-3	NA	TGCGCCAGCAGCCAAGGTCCGACAGTGAACACTGAAGCTTTCTTT	CASSQGPTVNTEAFF
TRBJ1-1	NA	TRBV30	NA	TGTGCCTGGAGTCCTAGGGAGGGGTCCACTGAAGCTTTCTTT	CAWSPREGSTEAFF
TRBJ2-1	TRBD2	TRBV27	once	TGTGCCAGCAGATTATGGACTAGCGCAAATGAGCAGTTCTTC	CASRLWTSANEQFF
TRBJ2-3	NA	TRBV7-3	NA	TGTGCCAGCAGCCCCCTGGGGGGGGCGCGCACAGATACGCAGTATTTT	CASSPLGGARTDTQYF
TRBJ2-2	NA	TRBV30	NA	TGTGCCTGGAGTGTCGGGGTAACCGGGGAGCTGTTTTTT	CAWSVGVTGELFF
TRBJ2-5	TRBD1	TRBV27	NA	TGTGCCAGCGGCCTTGGGGCGGGACAGGGAGAGACCCAGTACTTC	CASGLGAGQGETQYF
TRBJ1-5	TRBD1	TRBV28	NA	TGTGCCAGCAGCTACCCGGGACAGGGGGCGAATCAGCCCCAGCATTTT	CASSYPGQGANQPQHF
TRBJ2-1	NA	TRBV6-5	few	TGTGCCAGCAGTTACCTGGGCAATGAGCAGTTCTTC	CASSYLGNEQFF
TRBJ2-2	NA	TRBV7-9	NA	TGTGCCAGCAGCTTGGAAGAGGACGGGGAGCTGTTTTTT	CASSLEEDGELFF
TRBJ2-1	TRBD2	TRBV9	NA	TGTGCCAGCAGCGTAGTTCCGGGGGGGAATGAGCAGTTCTTC	CASSVVPGGNEQFF
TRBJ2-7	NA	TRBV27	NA	TGTGCCAGCAGTTTAGCCCCCCTCTACGAGCAGTACTTC	CASSLAPLYEQYF
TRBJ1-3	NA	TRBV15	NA	TGTGCCACCAGCAGGGACCGATTCTCTGGAAACACCATATATTTT	CATSRDRFSGNTIYF
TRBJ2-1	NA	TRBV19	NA	TGTGCCAGTAGTCTCGGACAGATACTATACAATGAGCAGTTCTTC	CASSLGQILYNEQFF